These T cell receptor beta chains were read from a single sample in a study of response to subunit inactivated influenza vaccine. TCRdb redid the calling of the RT-PCR reads with MiXCR, one entry per CDR3 protein. In the table there are roughly 670,000 distinct CDR3 sequences, about 14% of which are singletons. Sequencing was performed on PBMCs from blood, taken 14 to 15 days before vaccination. Every receptor here comes from a man aged 45-65 years who received an inactivated influenza vaccine. The CDR3 runs from the conserved cysteine through the conserved F or W. Each record gives: D gene, V gene, J gene, clone size, CDR3 protein, CDR3 DNA. The D gene is left open where the match is weak. Expanded clones get a size class; other rows say once, few or many, or leave the size out.

>.|TRBV12-3/TRBV12-4|TRBJ1-2|.
CASSFQGFGYTF
TGTGCCAGCAGTTTTCAGGGCTTTGGCTACACCTTC
>.|TRBV6-5|TRBJ2-5|few
CASRPPGETQYF
TGTGCCAGCAGGCCCCCGGGGGAGACCCAGTACTTC
>TRBD2|TRBV29-1|TRBJ2-3|few
CSAVSWTSGRSDTQYF
TGCAGCGCCGTATCTTGGACTAGCGGGAGATCGGATACGCAGTATTTT
>.|TRBV13|TRBJ2-7|few
CASSLVTDNSYEQYF
TGTGCCAGCAGCTTAGTGACAGATAACTCCTACGAGCAGTACTTC
>TRBD1|TRBV2|TRBJ2-5|.
CASSRDSPSQETQYF
TGTGCCAGCAGCAGGGACAGCCCAAGCCAAGAGACCCAGTACTTC
>.|TRBV24-1|TRBJ2-1|many
CATSDSFHNEQFF
TGTGCCACCAGTGATTCCTTCCACAATGAGCAGTTCTTC
>.|TRBV4-3|TRBJ2-7|many
CASSQDLASYEQYF
TGCGCCAGCAGCCAAGACTTGGCCAGCTACGAGCAGTACTTC
>TRBD2|TRBV6-2/TRBV6-3|TRBJ2-1|few
CASRISGGPNNEQFF
TGTGCCAGCAGGATTAGCGGGGGGCCCAACAATGAGCAGTTCTTC
>.|TRBV6-5|TRBJ2-5|.
CASSYSMVGSETQYF
TGTGCCAGCAGTTACTCGATGGTGGGAAGTGAGACCCAGTACTTC
>.|TRBV12-3/TRBV12-4|TRBJ1-6|many
CASSLGTALNSPLHF
TGTGCCAGCAGTTTAGGGACAGCCCTAAATTCACCCCTCCACTTT
>.|TRBV4-1|TRBJ2-2|.
CASSHKQQNTGELFF
TGCGCCAGCAGCCACAAACAGCAGAACACCGGGGAGCTGTTTTTT
>.|TRBV10-3|TRBJ2-3|few
CAISESRAREPSTDTQYF
TGTGCCATCAGTGAGTCTCGAGCCAGGGAACCAAGCACAGATACGCAGTATTTT
>.|TRBV29-1|TRBJ2-1|many
CGGSSSYNEQFF
TGCGGGGGGTCCAGCTCCTACAATGAGCAGTTCTTC
>.|TRBV28|TRBJ2-2|.
CASIGTNTGELFF
TGTGCCAGCATAGGCACTAACACCGGGGAGCTGTTTTTT
>TRBD1|TRBV6-5|TRBJ2-7|.
CASSYGQGKGYEQYF
TGTGCCAGCAGTTACGGACAGGGGAAAGGCTACGAGCAGTACTTC
>.|TRBV2|TRBJ1-2|few
CASSEMGDDGYTF
TGTGCCAGCAGTGAAATGGGTGATGATGGCTACACCTTC
>.|TRBV11-2|TRBJ1-3|.
CASSFLTFDGNTIYF
TGTGCCAGCAGCTTCTTAACATTCGATGGAAACACGATATATTTT
>.|TRBV4-1|TRBJ2-5|.
CASSRTTEGPMYQETQYF
TGCGCCAGCAGCCGAACTACAGAGGGGCCCATGTACCAAGAGACCCAGTACTTC
>.|TRBV6-2/TRBV6-3|TRBJ2-7|.
CASRAENYEQYF
TGTGCCAGCAGGGCAGAGAATTACGAGCAGTACTTC
>TRBD1|TRBV4-1|TRBJ1-2|few
CASRPSDRLSGGYTF
TGCGCCAGCAGACCTTCGGACAGGCTGTCCGGTGGCTACACCTTC
>TRBD2|TRBV4-3|TRBJ2-5|.
CASSLGRDPLYQETQYF
TGCGCCAGCAGCCTTGGGAGGGACCCCCTGTACCAAGAGACCCAGTACTTC
>TRBD2|TRBV6-1|TRBJ2-1|.
CASRTRGRGAPLYNEQFF
TGTGCCAGCAGAACGCGGGGGCGGGGGGCTCCCCTCTACAATGAGCAGTTCTTC
>.|TRBV28|TRBJ2-7|.
CASSLGWTPSSYEQYF
TGTGCCAGCAGTTTGGGGTGGACACCGAGCTCCTACGAGCAGTACTTC
>TRBD1|TRBV28|TRBJ2-4|.
CASSFPGQGGPKNIQYF
TGTGCCAGCAGTTTCCCTGGACAGGGGGGTCCCAAAAACATTCAGTACTTC
>.|TRBV6-5|TRBJ2-5|.
CASSYGGQVQETQYF
TGTGCCAGCAGTTACGGTGGGCAGGTTCAAGAGACCCAGTACTTC
>.|TRBV12-3/TRBV12-4|TRBJ2-2|few
CASSLDTIIGELFF
TGTGCCAGCAGCCTAGACACGATCATCGGGGAGCTGTTTTTT
>.|TRBV7-9|TRBJ2-1|.
CASSLPGIKGQFF
TGTGCCAGCAGCTTGCCGGGAATCAAAGGGCAGTTCTTC
>TRBD2|TRBV2|TRBJ2-1|.
CASSGPGLAGGPGRSYNEQFF
TGTGCCAGCAGTGGTCCTGGACTAGCGGGGGGGCCGGGTCGCTCCTACAATGAGCAGTTCTTC
>.|TRBV23-1|TRBJ1-5|.
CASSQVRGTYNQPQHF
TGCGCCAGCAGTCAAGTGAGGGGGACGTACAATCAGCCCCAGCATTTT
>.|TRBV5-4|TRBJ2-2|.
CASSVKRTANTGELFF
TGTGCCAGCAGCGTCAAACGGACAGCGAACACCGGGGAGCTGTTTTTT
>.|TRBV6-5|TRBJ2-3|.
CASSYRQSTDTQYF
TGTGCCAGCAGTTACCGGCAAAGCACAGATACGCAGTATTTT
>TRBD1|TRBV7-2|TRBJ2-5|.
CASSPGQGKETQYF
TGTGCCAGCAGCCCAGGACAGGGGAAAGAGACCCAGTACTTC
>TRBD2|TRBV4-3|TRBJ2-5|.
CASSRVAGGPETQYF
TGCGCCAGCAGCCGGGTAGCGGGAGGCCCGGAGACCCAGTACTTC
>.|TRBV12-3/TRBV12-4|TRBJ2-5|many
CASSLLGGQETQYF
TGTGCCAGCAGTTTATTGGGCGGGCAAGAGACCCAGTACTTC
>.|TRBV20-1|TRBJ2-7|few
CSARAPSPYEQYF
TGCAGTGCTAGAGCTCCTAGTCCCTACGAGCAGTACTTC
>TRBD1|TRBV20-1|TRBJ2-3|many
CSAPSQEGQLDTQYF
TGCAGTGCTCCCTCCCAAGAGGGACAGCTCGATACGCAGTATTTT
>TRBD1|TRBV5-1|TRBJ1-4|.
CASSYHGTGEEKLFF
TGCGCCAGCAGCTATCACGGGACAGGGGAAGAAAAACTGTTTTTT
>.|TRBV21-1|TRBJ1-4|few
CASSNGQGREKLFF
TGTGCCAGCAGCAATGGACAGGGGAGAGAAAAACTGTTTTTT
>.|TRBV20-1|TRBJ1-2|few
CSARGGGNYGYTF
TGCAGTGCTAGAGGGGGGGGGAACTATGGCTACACCTTC
>.|TRBV20-1|TRBJ2-6|few
CSARSAIARSGANVLTF
TGCAGTGCTAGAAGCGCAATAGCCCGCTCTGGGGCCAACGTCCTGACTTTC
>TRBD2|TRBV28|TRBJ2-1|.
CASSFRTSGFEQFF
TGTGCCAGCAGTTTTCGGACTAGCGGTTTTGAGCAGTTCTTC
>TRBD2|TRBV7-6|TRBJ2-3|.
CASSFDSGSSDTQYF
TGTGCCAGCAGCTTCGATAGCGGGAGTTCAGATACGCAGTATTTT
>TRBD1|TRBV20-1|TRBJ2-3|few
CSAFGEGQGFTDTQYF
TGCAGTGCTTTCGGGGAGGGACAGGGATTCACAGATACGCAGTATTTT
>.|TRBV7-2|TRBJ2-3|.
CASSSGTPNTQYF
TGTGCCAGCAGCTCCGGGACTCCGAATACGCAGTATTTT
>TRBD2|TRBV28|TRBJ2-7|.
CASSLSLAATYEQYF
TGTGCCAGCAGTTTATCCCTAGCGGCCACCTACGAGCAGTACTTC
>TRBD2|TRBV20-1|TRBJ2-1|few
CSARDLMGEGFF
TGCAGTGCTAGAGATCTGATGGGGGAGGGGTTCTTC
>.|TRBV28|TRBJ2-3|.
CASNEKGGPTDTQYF
TGTGCCAGCAATGAAAAAGGCGGACCCACAGATACGCAGTATTTT
>TRBD2|TRBV7-2|TRBJ2-3|many
CASSFGGFTDTQYF
TGTGCCAGCAGCTTCGGGGGGTTCACAGATACGCAGTATTTT
>TRBD1|TRBV5-1|TRBJ1-4|few
CASSLTGGNREKLFF
TGCGCCAGCAGCTTGACAGGGGGCAATCGCGAAAAACTGTTTTTT
>TRBD1|TRBV4-3|TRBJ2-7|.
CASSQEDDRVVPYEQYF
TGCGCCAGCAGCCAAGAGGATGACAGGGTTGTCCCCTACGAGCAGTACTTC
>TRBD1|TRBV5-1|TRBJ2-3|few
CASSLGDRVETDTQYF
TGCGCCAGCAGCTTGGGGGACAGGGTGGAAACAGATACGCAGTATTTT
>.|TRBV9|TRBJ2-3|.
CASSTRDGDTDTQYF
TGTGCCAGCAGCACCCGGGACGGAGACACAGATACGCAGTATTTT
>TRBD1|TRBV28|TRBJ2-5|few
CASSIDRGRTQYF
TGTGCCAGCAGTATAGACAGGGGGCGAACCCAGTACTTC